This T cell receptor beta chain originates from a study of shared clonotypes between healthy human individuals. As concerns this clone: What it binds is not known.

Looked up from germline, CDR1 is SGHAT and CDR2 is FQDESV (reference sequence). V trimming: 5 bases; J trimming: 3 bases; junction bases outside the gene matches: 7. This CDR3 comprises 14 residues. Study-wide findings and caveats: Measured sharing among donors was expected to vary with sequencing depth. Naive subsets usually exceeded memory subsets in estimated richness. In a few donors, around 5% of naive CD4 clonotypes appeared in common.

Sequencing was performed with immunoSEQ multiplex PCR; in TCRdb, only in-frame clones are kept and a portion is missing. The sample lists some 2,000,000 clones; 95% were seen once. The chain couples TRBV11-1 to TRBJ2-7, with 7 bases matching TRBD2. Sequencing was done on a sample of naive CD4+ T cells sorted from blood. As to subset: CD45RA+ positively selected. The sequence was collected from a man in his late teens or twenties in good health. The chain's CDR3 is CASSRRGVDYEQYF. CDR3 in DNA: TGTGCCAGCAGCCGACGGGGGGTCGACTACGAGCAGTACTTC.